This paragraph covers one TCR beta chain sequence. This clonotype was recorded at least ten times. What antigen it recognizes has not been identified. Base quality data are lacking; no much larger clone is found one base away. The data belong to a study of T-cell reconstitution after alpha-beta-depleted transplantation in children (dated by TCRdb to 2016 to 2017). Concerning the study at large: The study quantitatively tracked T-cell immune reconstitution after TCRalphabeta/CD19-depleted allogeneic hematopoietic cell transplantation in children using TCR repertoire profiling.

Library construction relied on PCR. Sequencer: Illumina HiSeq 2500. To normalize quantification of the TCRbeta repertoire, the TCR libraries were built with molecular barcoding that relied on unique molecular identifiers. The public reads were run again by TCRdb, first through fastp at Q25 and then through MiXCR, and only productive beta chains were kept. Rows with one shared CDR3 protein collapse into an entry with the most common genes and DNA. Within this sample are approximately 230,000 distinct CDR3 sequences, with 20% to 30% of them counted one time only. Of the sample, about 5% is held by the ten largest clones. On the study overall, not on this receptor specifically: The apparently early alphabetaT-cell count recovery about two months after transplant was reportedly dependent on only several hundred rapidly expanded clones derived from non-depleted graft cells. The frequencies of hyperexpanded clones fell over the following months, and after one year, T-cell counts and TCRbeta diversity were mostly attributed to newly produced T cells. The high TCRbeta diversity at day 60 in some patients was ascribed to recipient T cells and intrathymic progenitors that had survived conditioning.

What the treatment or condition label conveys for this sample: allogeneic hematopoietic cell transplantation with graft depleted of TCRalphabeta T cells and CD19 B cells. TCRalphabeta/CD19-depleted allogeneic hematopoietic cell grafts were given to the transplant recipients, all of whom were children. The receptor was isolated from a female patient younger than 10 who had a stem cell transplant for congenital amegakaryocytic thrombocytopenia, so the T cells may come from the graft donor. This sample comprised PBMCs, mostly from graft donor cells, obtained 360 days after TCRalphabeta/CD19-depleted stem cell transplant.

In nucleotide form, the sequence is TGCAGCGTTGATGGCGGGACAGCGAACACTGAAGCTTTCTTT. This sequence encodes CSVDGGTANTEAFF. This chain is built from TRBV29-1 and TRBJ1-1, and 7 junction bases match TRBD1. V lost 3 bases and J lost 1 base, and the count of bases not matched to a germline gene is 5. The cysteine opens and the phenylalanine closes a CDR3 of 14 amino acids. Just the 42-base CDR3 DNA is kept, in frame starting at base 1. The CDR1 and CDR2 encoded by the germline V gene are SQVTM and ANQGSEA. With all but the CDR3 taken from the reference TRBV29-1 and TRBJ1-1 genes, the full variable domain is: SAVISQKPSRDICQRGTSLTIQCQVDSQVTMMFWYRQQPGQSLTLIATANQGSEATYESGFVIDKFPISRPNLTFSTLTVSNMSPEDSSIYLCSVDGGTANTEAFFGQGTRLTVV.